This T cell receptor beta chain is drawn from a study of blood T cell repertoires in COVID-19. Overall study context: The United States, Italy and Spain supplied acute and convalescent COVID-19 samples. From T cells, B-cell-depleted T cells, or PBMCs came the material, which was cDNA or gDNA.

The CDR3 consists of 10 residues. The J segment lost 12 bases and the V segment lost 10 bases, leaving 4 bases of the junction unmatched. Germline V gives CDR1 MNHEY, CDR2 SVGAGI. This clone appeared a few times. In the study's own analysis: Scientists estimated how many nucleated cells there were by amplifying reference gene primers. The assay was immunoSEQ multiplex PCR, and TCRdb's table has in-frame clones only and misses some. The DNA was the basis for D and trimming; V, J and clone size are from that table. The sample includes roughly 190,000 clones, roughly 86% of them seen just once. The specimen sequenced was peripheral blood. The chain couples TRBV6-5 to TRBJ2-1, with TRBD1 identical over 9 bases. The TCR comes from a man aged 70-80 years with acute or convalescent COVID-19. This chain's CDR3 is CATYRGRQFF. The DNA of the CDR3 is TGTGCCACCTACAGGGGGCGGCAGTTCTTC.